The rows below give T cell receptor beta chains drawn from one sample of a study of sequential checkpoint blockade in melanoma. Method: immunoSEQ multiplex PCR; TCRdb's copy keeps in-frame clones and lacks some. The sample shows over 30,000 clones, around four fifths of them seen only once. This material consisted of CD8+ T cells sorted from blood (inferred from file names), taken from a patient given nivolumab and ipilimumab in sequence. Receptor source: a human donor with melanoma. The CDR3 runs from the conserved cysteine through the conserved F or W. Fields, in order: V gene, J gene, clone size, D gene, CDR3 protein, CDR3 DNA. A D gene is named only where the DNA matches it firmly. Only some rows state a clone size, as once, few, many or a class for expanded clones.

TRBV27	TRBJ2-7	-	TRBD1	CASSLKGTGGSYEQYF	TGTGCCAGCAGTCTAAAAGGGACAGGGGGTTCCTACGAGCAGTACTTC
TRBV6-1	TRBJ2-2	-	-	CASSERDTGELFF	TGTGCCAGCAGTGAGCGGGACACCGGGGAGCTGTTTTTT
TRBV5-5	TRBJ2-5	once	-	CASSPEGETQYF	TGTGCCAGCAGCCCTGAGGGCGAGACCCAGTACTTC
TRBV27	TRBJ1-2	-	-	CASSLSQGNYGYTF	TGTGCCAGCAGTTTATCCCAGGGAAACTATGGCTACACCTTC
TRBV7-9	TRBJ1-4	-	TRBD1	CASSSWTGNEKLFF	TGTGCCAGCAGCTCCTGGACAGGGAATGAAAAACTGTTTTTT
TRBV4-1	TRBJ2-7	-	-	CASSPNTYEQYF	TGCGCCAGCAGCCCAAATACATACGAGCAGTACTTC
TRBV28	TRBJ1-1	-	-	CASSLAKTGNTEAFF	TGTGCCAGCAGTTTAGCCAAGACAGGGAACACTGAAGCTTTCTTT
TRBV4-3	TRBJ2-7	few	-	CASSQDQGTPYEQYF	TGCGCCAGCAGCCAAGATCAGGGGACCCCCTACGAGCAGTACTTC
TRBV7-9	TRBJ2-3	-	-	CASSYREDTQYF	TGTGCCAGCAGCTACAGGGAGGATACGCAGTATTTT
TRBV5-6	TRBJ1-5	once	-	CASSPGGGQPQHF	TGTGCCAGCAGTCCTGGCGGTGGTCAGCCCCAGCATTTT
TRBV5-4	TRBJ2-7	-	TRBD2	CASSLWAGGPRDEQYF	TGTGCCAGCAGCTTGTGGGCGGGAGGGCCCCGGGACGAGCAGTACTTC
TRBV28	TRBJ1-5	once	TRBD1	CASSSGTGNQPQHF	TGTGCCAGCAGCTCCGGGACAGGTAATCAGCCCCAGCATTTT
TRBV10-3	TRBJ1-1	once	-	CAISQTGTEAFF	TGTGCCATCAGTCAGACCGGGACAGAAGCTTTCTTT
TRBV29-1	TRBJ2-1	-	-	CSVGQGYNEQFF	TGCAGCGTTGGGCAGGGCTACAATGAGCAGTTCTTC
TRBV5-1	TRBJ2-7	-	-	CASSSRDYEQYF	TGCGCCAGCAGCTCCCGGGACTACGAGCAGTACTTC
TRBV5-1	TRBJ2-1	-	TRBD1	CASSRTGNEQFF	TGCGCCAGCAGTCGGACAGGGAATGAGCAGTTCTTC
TRBV6-6	TRBJ2-5	-	-	CASSYPLSQEQETQYF	TGTGCCAGCAGTTACCCCCTTTCGCAGGAACAAGAGACCCAGTACTTC
TRBV7-9	TRBJ2-7	-	-	CASSPPSYYEQYF	TGTGCCAGCAGCCCCCCCTCCTACTACGAGCAGTACTTC
TRBV5-4	TRBJ2-7	-	-	CASSLAGVSYEQYF	TGTGCCAGCAGCTTGGCCGGGGTCTCCTACGAGCAGTACTTC
TRBV7-8	TRBJ2-3	-	-	CASSSYSGWSTDTQYF	TGTGCCAGCAGCTCTTATAGCGGCTGGAGCACAGATACGCAGTATTTT
TRBV4-2	TRBJ1-6	once	-	CASSQVTGNNSPLHF	TGTGCCAGCAGCCAAGTCACAGGGAATAATTCACCCCTCCACTTT
TRBV28	TRBJ2-1	-	-	CASSLGGGHNEQFF	TGTGCCAGCAGTTTAGGAGGGGGCCACAATGAGCAGTTCTTC
TRBV5-4	TRBJ1-1	once	TRBD1	CASTSWVTGDTEAFF	TGTGCCAGCACCTCCTGGGTGACAGGGGACACTGAAGCTTTCTTT
TRBV19	TRBJ2-3	-	-	CASTMGPPGDTQYF	TGTGCCAGTACGATGGGGCCACCAGGGGATACGCAGTATTTT
TRBV7-8	TRBJ2-3	few	-	CASSLTPGVTDTQYF	TGTGCCAGCAGCCTTACCCCAGGGGTCACAGATACGCAGTATTTT
TRBV6-5	TRBJ1-5	-	TRBD1	CASGNRGSNQPQHF	TGTGCCAGTGGTAACAGGGGAAGCAATCAGCCCCAGCATTTT
TRBV28	TRBJ2-2	-	-	CASSFGQNTGELFF	TGTGCCAGCAGTTTCGGTCAGAACACCGGGGAGCTGTTTTTT
TRBV28	TRBJ2-1	-	TRBD2	CASSLGTSGGEEQFF	TGTGCCAGCAGCCTAGGGACTAGCGGGGGGGAGGAGCAGTTCTTC
TRBV2	TRBJ1-2	-	-	CATLGVAYGYTF	TGTGCCACCCTAGGGGTTGCCTATGGCTACACCTTC
TRBV19	TRBJ2-1	-	TRBD2	CASSISLAVYNEQFF	TGTGCCAGTAGTATTTCCCTAGCGGTGTACAATGAGCAGTTCTTC
TRBV5-4	TRBJ2-5	once	TRBD1	CASSPMTGMGLEQYF	TGTGCCAGCAGCCCTATGACAGGGATGGGCTTGGAGCAGTACTTC
TRBV28	TRBJ1-5	-	TRBD1	CASSLQGVGNQPQHF	TGTGCCAGCAGTCTACAGGGGGTAGGCAATCAGCCCCAGCATTTT
TRBV27	TRBJ2-7	once	-	CASSLYAGGQGGHSSYEQYF	TGTGCCAGCAGTTTATACGCTGGTGGGCAGGGGGGACACAGCTCCTACGAGCAGTACTTC
TRBV19	TRBJ1-1	few	-	CASSIGTATEAFF	TGTGCCAGTAGTATAGGGACTGCCACTGAAGCTTTCTTT
TRBV19	TRBJ2-7	-	-	CASSAGLDYEQYF	TGTGCCAGTAGTGCCGGACTGGACTACGAGCAGTACTTC
TRBV30	TRBJ2-7	-	TRBD1	CAWTQGDAYEQYF	TGTGCCTGGACTCAGGGGGACGCCTACGAGCAGTACTTC
TRBV6-4	TRBJ2-1	-	TRBD2	CASSLAGEGNEQFF	TGTGCCAGCAGTCTAGCGGGAGAGGGTAATGAGCAGTTCTTC
TRBV28	TRBJ2-3	few	TRBD2	CASGSGGATDTQYF	TGTGCCAGCGGTAGCGGGGGGGCTACAGATACGCAGTATTTT
TRBV11-1	TRBJ1-5	-	-	CASSSEPNQPQHF	TGTGCCAGCAGCTCGGAGCCGAATCAGCCCCAGCATTTT
TRBV6-4	TRBJ1-3	few	TRBD1	CASSDRPGQGYGNTIYF	TGTGCCAGCAGTGACCGGCCGGGACAGGGATACGGAAACACCATATATTTT
TRBV5-1	TRBJ2-5	once	-	CASSYGTNQETQYF	TGCGCCAGCAGTTATGGGACAAACCAAGAGACCCAGTACTTC